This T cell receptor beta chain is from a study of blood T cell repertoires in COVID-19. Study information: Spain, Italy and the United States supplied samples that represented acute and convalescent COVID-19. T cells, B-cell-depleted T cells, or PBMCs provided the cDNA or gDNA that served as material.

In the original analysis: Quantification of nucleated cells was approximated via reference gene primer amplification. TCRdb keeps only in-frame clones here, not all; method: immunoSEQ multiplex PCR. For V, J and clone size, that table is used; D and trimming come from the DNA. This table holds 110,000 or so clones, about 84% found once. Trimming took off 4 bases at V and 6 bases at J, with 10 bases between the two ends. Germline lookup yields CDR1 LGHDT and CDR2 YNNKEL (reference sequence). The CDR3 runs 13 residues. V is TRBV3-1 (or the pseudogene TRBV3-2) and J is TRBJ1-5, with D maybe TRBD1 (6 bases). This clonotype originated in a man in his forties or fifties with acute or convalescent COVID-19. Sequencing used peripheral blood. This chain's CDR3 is CASSRGGVQPQHF. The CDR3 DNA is TGTGCCAGCAGCCGAGGGGGTGTTCAGCCCCAGCATTTT.